Below, 6 T cell receptor beta chains from the same sample are listed, as sequenced in a study of blood T cell repertoires in COVID-19. TCRdb's copy holds only in-frame clones and misses some; the assay was immunoSEQ multiplex PCR. The profile shows about 250,000 clones, roughly 88% of them singletons. Source material: peripheral blood. The receptors originated from an elderly man with acute or convalescent COVID-19.

The chain uses TRBV11-2 and TRBJ2-2; D may be TRBD2 (7 bases). This CDR3 is 17 amino acids long. The germline V gene encodes CDR1 SGHAT and CDR2 FQNNGV. The V gene lost 0 bases and the J gene lost 6 bases, with 17 bases spanning the gap. CDR3: CASSLDWLGGAPGELFF. The CDR3 DNA reads TGTGCCAGCAGCTTAGATTGGCTGGGGGGGGCCCCCGGGGAGCTGTTTTTT.

A single count supports this clone. This rearrangement joins TRBV6-5 to TRBJ2-7; TRBD1 matches 8 bases. Germline-derived CDR1 and CDR2 are MNHEY and SVGAGI. The length of the CDR3 is 15 residues. The V and J ends lost 6 bases and 6 bases, in that order; junction bases with no gene match: 13. CDR3 nucleotide sequence: TGTGCCAGCAGCCCAACAGGGGGTGGAGGAGGCGAGCAGTACTTC. This codes for CASSPTGGGGGEQYF.

The rearrangement links TRBV27 to TRBJ2-5; D possibly corresponds to TRBD1 (5 bases). The CDR3 has 12 amino acids. V was pared by 6 bases and J by 4 bases, with 9 bases between. Germline assignment: CDR1 MNHEY and CDR2 SMNVEV (reference sequence). CDR3 region: CASSRQGETQYF. CDR3 nucleotide sequence: TGTGCCAGCAGCAGGCAGGGAGAGACCCAGTACTTC.

CDR3 coding DNA: TGTGCCAGCAGCACAGGGGGGCAGATCTATGGCTACACCTTC. Translating it yields CASSTGGQIYGYTF. The rearrangement uses TRBV2 and TRBJ1-2; 8 nucleotides agree with TRBD1. Trimming removed 6 bases from V and 4 bases from J; junction bases left unmatched: 7. In germline, CDR1 is SNHLY, CDR2 FYNNEI. The CDR3 loop spans 14 amino acids.

This clone was detected only once. The chain joins TRBV11-2 to TRBJ1-4, with 8 bases lining up with TRBD1. Germline loops: CDR1 SGHAT, CDR2 FQNNGV. V dropped 3 bases and J dropped 6; count of bases not matched to a gene: 6. CDR3 length: 15 amino acids. In DNA form, the CDR3 reads TGTGCCAGCAGCTTGGGGGACAGGCGGGATGAAAAACTGTTTTTT. Its translation is CASSLGDRRDEKLFF.

J is TRBJ1-5 and V is TRBV18; TRBD1 aligns across 9 bases. Germline V gene data show CDR1 as KGHSH and CDR2 as LQKENI. The CDR3 runs 18 residues. With 2 bases clipped from V and 5 bases from J, the junction kept 13 bases outside the gene matches. The CDR3 region is CASSPALDRDRDYQPQHF. CDR3 DNA: TGTGCCAGCTCACCAGCCCTGGACCGGGACAGGGACTATCAGCCCCAGCATTTT.